Listed below are T cell receptor beta chains from one sample, sequenced in a study of T cell responses to AZD1222 COVID-19 vaccine. Sequenced by immunoSEQ multiplex PCR; TCRdb stores in-frame clones only, minus some. The profile shows tens of thousands of clones, over 85% of them singletons. The material sequenced was peripheral blood, taken on day 0 of MenACWY control vaccination. These receptors all come from an adult in good health. Each CDR3 is given with its conserved first and last residue. A D gene is named only where the DNA matches it firmly. The size of a clone is reported for some rows only, either as once, few or many, or as a class for expanded clones.

CASSFSGTDYGYTF,TGTGCCAGCAGTTTTTCCGGGACGGACTATGGCTACACCTTC,TRBV6-5,few,TRBJ1-2,-
CATSDSLYGYTF,TGTGCCACCAGCGACAGTCTCTATGGCTACACCTTC,TRBV24-1,-,TRBJ1-2,-
CASSPPLGNYGYTF,TGTGCCAGCAGCCCCCCGCTGGGGAACTATGGCTACACCTTC,TRBV11-1,-,TRBJ1-2,-
CASSWTGIHGYTF,TGTGCCAGCAGTTGGACAGGGATCCATGGCTACACCTTC,TRBV12-3/TRBV12-4,-,TRBJ1-2,TRBD1
CASSSRDSTDTQYF,TGTGCCAGCAGTTCCCGGGACAGCACAGATACGCAGTATTTT,TRBV6-2/TRBV6-3,-,TRBJ2-3,-
CASSPGDWSTDTQYF,TGTGCCAGCAGCCCCGGGGACTGGAGCACAGATACGCAGTATTTT,TRBV7-8,-,TRBJ2-3,-
CASSFGPGSYEQYF,TGTGCCAGCAGCTTTGGTCCAGGATCCTACGAGCAGTACTTC,TRBV5-6,-,TRBJ2-7,-
CASSQEAGARWDTQYF,TGCGCCAGCAGCCAAGAGGCGGGGGCTCGGTGGGATACGCAGTATTTT,TRBV4-1,-,TRBJ2-3,-
CASSTYTGPNQPQHF,TGTGCCAGTAGTACCTACACAGGGCCCAATCAGCCCCAGCATTTT,TRBV19,-,TRBJ1-5,-
CASSVVGNSYNEQFF,TGTGCCAGCAGCGTAGTAGGTAATTCCTACAATGAGCAGTTCTTC,TRBV9,-,TRBJ2-1,-
CASSQNTEAFF,TGTGCCAGCAGCCAGAACACTGAAGCTTTCTTT,TRBV3-1/TRBV3-2,-,TRBJ1-1,-
CASSYSRRSYEQYF,TGTGCCAGCAGTTACTCGAGGAGGAGCTACGAGCAGTACTTC,TRBV6-5,-,TRBJ2-7,-
CASSVGKVGRDFDQPQHF,TGTGCCAGCAGCGTAGGAAAGGTAGGGAGGGACTTTGATCAGCCCCAGCATTTT,TRBV9,-,TRBJ1-5,-
CASSTGFNQPQHF,TGTGCCAGCAGCACAGGGTTCAATCAGCCCCAGCATTTT,TRBV28,-,TRBJ1-5,-
CASRLAGSYEQYF,TGTGCCAGCCGATTAGCGGGGTCCTACGAGCAGTACTTC,TRBV12-3/TRBV12-4,-,TRBJ2-7,TRBD2
CASSLVWNRDTGELFF,TGTGCCAGCAGCTTAGTTTGGAACAGGGACACCGGGGAGCTGTTTTTT,TRBV7-6,-,TRBJ2-2,-
CASRDRSGFNQPQHF,TGTGCCAGTAGGGACAGGTCGGGGTTCAATCAGCCCCAGCATTTT,TRBV19,-,TRBJ1-5,TRBD1
CASSYTGGRVGEQFF,TGTGCCAGCAGCTACACGGGGGGGCGAGTAGGGGAGCAGTTCTTC,TRBV7-9,-,TRBJ2-1,TRBD2
CASSQEGGASNQPQHF,TGCGCCAGCAGCCAAGAAGGAGGGGCCAGCAATCAGCCCCAGCATTTT,TRBV4-1,-,TRBJ1-5,-
CASGTGSYNEQFF,TGTGCCAGCGGGACAGGGTCCTACAATGAGCAGTTCTTC,TRBV27,few,TRBJ2-1,TRBD1
CASSEGQPDEKLFF,TGCGCCAGCAGCGAGGGACAGCCCGATGAAAAACTGTTTTTT,TRBV5-1,once,TRBJ1-4,TRBD1
CASGQGGVEQYF,TGTGCCAGTGGACAGGGGGGCGTCGAGCAGTACTTC,TRBV6-5,-,TRBJ2-7,TRBD1
CASSQAFPGQRNEKLFF,TGCGCCAGCAGCCAAGCCTTTCCGGGACAGCGCAATGAAAAACTGTTTTTT,TRBV4-3,-,TRBJ1-4,TRBD1
CASSPIVGPDTQYF,TGTGCCAGCAGCCCCATAGTTGGGCCAGATACGCAGTATTTT,TRBV25-1,-,TRBJ2-3,-
CASSPGGLAGYNEQFF,TGCGCCAGCAGCCCAGGGGGACTAGCGGGTTACAATGAGCAGTTCTTC,TRBV4-3,-,TRBJ2-1,TRBD2
CASSDGQGRIRLAFF,TGTGCCAGCAGTGACGGACAGGGGCGTATCCGTCTAGCTTTCTTT,TRBV6-1,-,TRBJ1-1,TRBD1
CASSVAPGQGVLFF,TGTGCCAGCAGCGTAGCTCCAGGGCAGGGGGTACTGTTTTTT,TRBV9,-,TRBJ1-4,TRBD1
CASSWRDSFSYEQYF,TGTGCCAGCAGCTGGCGGGACAGTTTCTCCTACGAGCAGTACTTC,TRBV11-2,-,TRBJ2-7,-
CASSSIGGTLYEQYF,TGTGCCAGCAGCTCCATCGGGGGGACACTCTACGAGCAGTACTTC,TRBV7-2,-,TRBJ2-7,-
CASSYSWDRNTEAFF,TGTGCCAGCAGTTACTCGTGGGACAGGAACACTGAAGCTTTCTTT,TRBV6-5,-,TRBJ1-1,TRBD1
CASSQINRASGTEAFF,TGCGCCAGCAGCCAAATTAACAGGGCGTCAGGGACTGAAGCTTTCTTT,TRBV4-3,-,TRBJ1-1,-
CASSVGDTTPHEQYF,TGTGCCAGCAGCGTAGGGGACACCACTCCCCACGAGCAGTACTTC,TRBV9,-,TRBJ2-7,-
CASSDPFRRGWNEELFF,TGTGCCAGCAGTGACCCCTTCCGACGGGGTTGGAATGAGGAGCTGTTTTTT,TRBV6-4,-,TRBJ2-2,-
CASSLGPNSPLHF,TGTGCCAGCAGCTTAGGGCCAAATTCACCCCTCCACTTT,TRBV11-2,-,TRBJ1-6,-
CAWSPEGEWSTEAFF,TGTGCCTGGAGTCCCGAGGGGGAATGGTCCACTGAAGCTTTCTTT,TRBV30,-,TRBJ1-1,-
CASSPRFYEQYF,TGTGCCAGCAGCCCCAGGTTCTACGAGCAGTACTTC,TRBV7-8,-,TRBJ2-7,-
CASSFREAKNIQYF,TGTGCCAGCAGCTTCAGGGAGGCCAAAAACATTCAGTACTTC,TRBV6-2/TRBV6-3,-,TRBJ2-4,-
CASSTLGGTNEKLFF,TGTGCCAGCAGCACCCTTGGGGGGACAAATGAAAAACTGTTTTTT,TRBV9,-,TRBJ1-4,-
CASRDFSGNTIYF,TGTGCCAGCAGGGACTTCTCTGGAAACACCATATATTTT,TRBV12-3/TRBV12-4,-,TRBJ1-3,-
CASIRGQPNSGNTIYF,TGTGCCAGCATTAGGGGACAGCCTAACTCTGGAAACACCATATATTTT,TRBV6-6,-,TRBJ1-3,TRBD1
CASSLTENTEAFF,TGTGCCAGCAGTTTAACGGAAAACACTGAAGCTTTCTTT,TRBV28,-,TRBJ1-1,-
CATSRDPGGNQPQHF,TGTGCCACCAGCAGAGATCCCGGGGGCAATCAGCCCCAGCATTTT,TRBV15,-,TRBJ1-5,-
CASSVGGENEQFF,TGTGCCAGCAGCGTCGGGGGCGAGAATGAGCAGTTCTTC,TRBV9,-,TRBJ2-1,-
CASLPGARYTEAFF,TGTGCCAGCCTGCCGGGGGCTCGGTACACTGAAGCTTTCTTT,TRBV2,-,TRBJ1-1,-
CASSPTGTGNTEAFF,TGTGCCAGCAGCCCAACCGGGACAGGGAACACTGAAGCTTTCTTT,TRBV7-3,-,TRBJ1-1,TRBD1
CASSRTGTGLSRGYTF,TGTGCCAGCAGCCGTACCGGGACAGGCCTTTCTCGCGGCTACACCTTC,TRBV14,-,TRBJ1-2,TRBD1
CASSLPPSKTFF,TGTGCCAGCAGCTTGCCACCTTCGAAAACTTTCTTT,TRBV5-8,-,TRBJ1-1,-
CATSDFVGYGGYTF,TGTGCCACCAGTGATTTCGTAGGTTACGGTGGCTACACCTTC,TRBV24-1,-,TRBJ1-2,-
CAISESLGQRTDTQYF,TGTGCCATCAGTGAGTCATTAGGACAGCGGACAGATACGCAGTATTTT,TRBV10-3,-,TRBJ2-3,-
CASSQDRGQGLPLHF,TGTGCCAGCAGCCAAGATCGGGGACAGGGATTACCCCTCCACTTT,TRBV4-2,-,TRBJ1-6,TRBD1
CASSPPRGGGYTF,TGTGCCAGCAGTCCCCCGAGGGGCGGCGGCTACACCTTC,TRBV12-3/TRBV12-4,-,TRBJ1-2,-
CASSPETGPYEQYF,TGTGCCAGCTCACCGGAGACAGGACCCTACGAGCAGTACTTC,TRBV18,-,TRBJ2-7,-
CASRTGAGYTEAFF,TGTGCCAGCAGGACAGGGGCTGGATACACTGAAGCTTTCTTT,TRBV6-5,-,TRBJ1-1,TRBD1